This T cell receptor beta chain was captured by sequencing in a study of shared clonotypes between healthy human individuals. The assay was immunoSEQ multiplex PCR, and TCRdb's table has in-frame clones only and misses some. This sample has about 2.4 million clones, with around nine tenths found just once. Note on this clone: This specimen includes other DNA sequences encoding the same CDR3.

V lost 5 bases to trimming and J lost 4 bases, with 14 bases between them. The germline gives CDR1 MNHEY, CDR2 SVGAGI. The CDR3 has 14 residues. The sequenced material came from naive CD4+ T cells sorted from blood. This sample's subset: CD45RA+ positively selected. This sequence was found in a man between 18 and 35 years old in good health. The chain carries TRBV6-5 and TRBJ1-1; tentative D call: TRBD1 (5 bases). The CDR3 here is CASSPPGGGTEAFF. In DNA form, the CDR3 reads TGTGCCAGCAGTCCCCCGGGGGGGGGCACTGAAGCTTTCTTT.